The 26 T cell receptor beta chains reported below all come from one sample, sequenced in a study of cytomegalovirus exposure and HLA in healthy donors (dated by TCRdb to between 2016 and 2019). Libraries were constructed by the immunoSEQ multiplex PCR assay. For the multiplex PCR, a mixture combining 60 forward primers for TCR Vbeta segments and 13 reverse primers for TCR Jbeta segments was used. Held by TCRdb, this immuneACCESS table contains in-frame sequences only and omits some clones. Under half of the omission traces to an unresolved V gene where checked; the cause of the rest is unknown. The sample contains around 130,000 clones, roughly 74% of them found a single time. Together, the top ten hold approximately 7% of the sample. The source material was PBMCs. Receptors originate from a man aged 40-49 years in good health and CMV-seropositive.

The chain uses TRBV27 and TRBJ2-2; 7 bases map to TRBD2. From germline, CDR1 is MNHEY and CDR2 SMNVEV (reference sequence). CDR3 length: 15 residues. V gave up 4 bases and J gave up 3 bases; unmatched junction bases: 5. CDR3 bases: TGTGCCAGCAGTTATGGGCGGGGGTACACCGGGGAGCTGTTTTTT. Protein sequence: CASSYGRGYTGELFF.

As for this clone: One end of the junction fails to match germline, which may point to a read error. V and J are TRBV19 and TRBJ1-5; 8 bases line up with TRBD1. The CDR3 contains 16 residues. Looked up from germline, CDR1 is LNHDA and CDR2 is SQIVND (reference sequence). CDR3 coding DNA: TGTGCCAGTAGCATAGGGGCAGGGGGCGCAAGGCAGCCCCAGCATTTT. This codes for CASSIGAGGARQPQHF.

J is TRBJ1-3 and V is TRBV2, with D possibly being TRBD1 (5 bases). The germline V gene encodes CDR1 SNHLY and CDR2 FYNNEI. CDR3 length: 13 amino acids. The V and J ends lost 6 bases and 1 base respectively, with 7 bases between them. CDR3 residues: CASRKGSGNTIYF. In DNA, the CDR3 is TGTGCCAGCAGAAAGGGGTCTGGAAACACCATATATTTT. The full variable domain, completed using reference TRBV2 and TRBJ1-3, is EPEVTQTPSHQVTQMGQEVILRCVPISNHLYFYWYRQILGQKVEFLVSFYNNEISEKSEIFDDQFSVERPDGSNFTLKIRSTKLEDSAMYFCASRKGSGNTIYFGEGSWLTVV.

The chain uses TRBV6-1 and TRBJ2-4; 7 nucleotides match TRBD1. The germline V gene has CDR1 MNHNS and CDR2 SASEGT. CDR3 length: 15 residues. V shed 0 bases and J 7 bases; nucleotides not matched to a gene: 6. The CDR3 sequence is CASSEAPGGWNIQYF. In nucleotides, the CDR3 is TGTGCCAGCAGTGAAGCGCCAGGGGGTTGGAACATTCAGTACTTC.

The rearrangement uses TRBV7-9 and TRBJ2-5, with 7 bases fitting TRBD2. The CDR3 has 16 residues. Germline CDR1 SEHNR, CDR2 FQNEAQ (reference sequence). Trimming removed 6 bases from V and 4 bases from J; junction bases left unmatched: 14. CDR3 sequence: CASRDWGNGRRETQYF. The CDR3, as DNA: TGTGCCAGCAGAGATTGGGGTAACGGGAGGAGAGAGACCCAGTACTTC.

V and J are TRBV7-9 and TRBJ2-1, with TRBD2 matching over 8 bases. CDR3 length: 14 residues. V dropped 5 bases and J dropped 9; count of bases not matched to a gene: 9. Germline lookup yields CDR1 SEHNR and CDR2 FQNEAQ (reference sequence). CDR3 protein: CASSPQLAASEQFF. CDR3 coding DNA: TGTGCCAGCAGCCCCCAACTAGCGGCAAGTGAGCAGTTCTTC.

This clone showed up just a few times. V gene TRBV6-1 combines with J gene TRBJ2-2; 8 bases line up with TRBD2. Trimming at V came to 4 bases and at J to 7 bases, leaving 17 bases not matched to a gene. Germline CDR1 is MNHNS and CDR2 is SASEGT. The CDR3 contains 18 residues. DNA of the CDR3: TGTGCCAGCAGTGCCGGTGTCAGTCGGGGGGGCCGGAGCGGGGAGCTGTTTTTT. It is translated as CASSAGVSRGGRSGELFF.

The rearrangement links TRBV19 to TRBJ1-2; 7 nucleotides align to TRBD1. Germline V gene data show CDR1 as LNHDA and CDR2 as SQIVND (reference sequence). The CDR3 consists of 13 residues. J gave up 6 bases and V 6 bases, and 7 bases lay outside the gene matches. The CDR3 protein is CASSPQGRHGYTF. The CDR3 region has the DNA TGTGCCAGTAGCCCACAGGGGAGGCATGGCTACACCTTC.

As regards this clone: Germline and junction disagree at one end, which may indicate a read error. The rearrangement links TRBV7-8 to TRBJ2-2; perhaps TRBD1 as D (7 bases). The CDR3 runs to 15 residues. Per the germline V gene, CDR1 is SGHVS and CDR2 is FQNEAQ. CDR3: CASSRQGLNTGELFF. The CDR3 bases are TGTGCCAGCAGCCGACAGGGACTTAACACCGGAGAGCTGTTTTTT.

The chain joins TRBV2 to TRBJ1-5; possibly TRBD1 for D (6 bases). This CDR3 is 15 amino acids long. Per the germline V gene, CDR1 is SNHLY and CDR2 is FYNNEI. Trimming shortened V by 4 bases and J by 4 bases, and 14 bases separated the two germline ends. The DNA of the CDR3 is TGTGCCAGCAGTGTAGGGAGGGGGGGGAATCAGCCCCAGCATTTT. Its protein product is CASSVGRGGNQPQHF. Combining the CDR3 with reference TRBV2 and TRBJ1-5 gives the whole variable domain EPEVTQTPSHQVTQMGQEVILRCVPISNHLYFYWYRQILGQKVEFLVSFYNNEISEKSEIFDDQFSVERPDGSNFTLKIRSTKLEDSAMYFCASSVGRGGNQPQHFGDGTRLSIL.

This chain uses TRBV27 with TRBJ2-7; D is perhaps TRBD2 (5 bases). The CDR3 has 14 amino acids. V gave up 3 bases and J gave up 2 bases, with 11 bases separating them. Germline assignment: CDR1 MNHEY and CDR2 SMNVEV (reference sequence). DNA for the CDR3: TGTGCCAGCAGTTTGAGACGGGGTCCCTACGAGCAGTACTTC. Translated: CASSLRRGPYEQYF.

The chain joins TRBV10-3 to TRBJ1-1; 7 nucleotides align to TRBD1. From germline, CDR1 is ENHRY and CDR2 SYGVKD. The ends lost 6 bases at V and 0 bases at J; junction bases unmatched: 7. CDR3 size: 15 residues. The CDR3 bases are TGTGCCATCAGGGACCCGGGACAGCTGAACACTGAAGCTTTCTTT. Its translation: CAIRDPGQLNTEAFF.

The rearrangement links TRBV27 to TRBJ2-1; D may be TRBD1 (5 bases). V was pared by 5 bases and J by 3 bases, with 8 bases between. The CDR3 totals 13 residues. Germline V gene data show CDR1 as MNHEY and CDR2 as SMNVEV (reference sequence). In nucleotides, the CDR3 is TGTGCCAGCAGTCAGGGATTCTACAATGAGCAGTTCTTC. Encoded protein: CASSQGFYNEQFF.

V and J are TRBV2 and TRBJ2-5; possible D gene TRBD2, 6 bases. With 7 bases removed from V and 2 bases from J, the gap between germline ends came to 17 bases. Germline V gene sequence: CDR1 SNHLY, CDR2 FYNNEI. CDR3 length: 15 residues. As DNA, the CDR3 is TGTGCCAGCACCAATCAAGCGGGTGTGCAAGAGACCCAGTACTTC. Protein: CASTNQAGVQETQYF.

V usage is TRBV19 and J usage is TRBJ2-3, with TRBD1 matching over 8 bases. The CDR3 is 15 amino acids. The germline V gene has CDR1 LNHDA and CDR2 SQIVND (reference sequence). Trimming at V came to 4 bases and at J to 1 base, leaving 4 bases not matched to a gene. CDR3 nucleotide sequence: TGTGCCAGTAGTACCGGACAGGGCGGCACAGATACGCAGTATTTT. Translation: CASSTGQGGTDTQYF.

This chain connects TRBV19 to TRBJ2-3, with D possibly matching TRBD1 (7 bases). The germline CDR1 and CDR2 sequences are LNHDA and SQIVND (reference sequence). The CDR3 totals 14 residues. V lost 7 bases and J lost 3, with 14 bases in between. The CDR3 here is CASKRQGGTDTQYF. CDR3 DNA sequence: TGTGCCAGTAAGAGACAGGGAGGTACAGATACGCAGTATTTT.

V usage is TRBV10-3 and J usage is TRBJ1-2, with D tentatively TRBD1 (6 bases). The ends were cut back, 0 bases at V and 7 bases at J, with 12 bases in the middle. Germline lookup yields CDR1 ENHRY and CDR2 SYGVKD. This CDR3 region has 14 residues. CDR3 coding DNA: TGTGCCATCAGTGAGTCTTCAGGGGCTGCTGGCTACACCTTC. This codes for CAISESSGAAGYTF.

CDR3 in DNA: TGTGCCAGCAAGGCAGCACAGTGGACAGGGGCGGTATCACCCCTCCACTTT. It is translated as CASKAAQWTGAVSPLHF. V usage is TRBV28 and J usage is TRBJ1-6, with 9 bases matching TRBD1. The germline V gene encodes CDR1 MDHEN and CDR2 SYDVKM. V trimming: 7 bases; J trimming: 10 bases; junction bases outside the gene matches: 17. The CDR3 has 17 residues.

This sequence joins TRBV15 and TRBJ2-2, with TRBD2 identical over 8 bases. After removal of 0 bases from V and 5 bases from J, the junction contained 5 bases not matched to a gene. This CDR3 contains 16 residues. Germline V gene data show CDR1 as LNHNV and CDR2 as YYDKDF (reference sequence). Here the CDR3 DNA reads TGTGCCACCAGCAGAGATGGGCTAGCGGGTACCGGGGAGCTGTTTTTT. Translated: CATSRDGLAGTGELFF. Using reference TRBV15 and TRBJ2-2 for the parts outside the CDR3, the full variable domain is DAMVIQNPRYQVTQFGKPVTLSCSQTLNHNVMYWYQQKSSQAPKLLFHYYDKDFNNEADTPDNFQSRRPNTSFCFLDIRSPGLGDTAMYLCATSRDGLAGTGELFFGEGSRLTVL.

This clone has a handful of counts. The chain carries TRBV5-1 and TRBJ2-6; TRBD2 might be the D (5 bases). CDR1 is SGHRS, CDR2 YFSETQ, per germline. This CDR3 comprises 16 residues. V lost 4 bases and J 0 bases, leaving 11 bases between the germline ends. The CDR3 spells CASSRTPSSGANVLTF. CDR3 DNA: TGCGCCAGCAGCCGGACTCCAAGCTCTGGGGCCAACGTCCTGACTTTC.

Worth noting for this clone: The junction does not match germline at one end; this may be a read error. J is TRBJ2-7 and V is TRBV11-2; D gene unclear. CDR3 length: 17 residues. Germline-derived CDR1 and CDR2 are SGHAT and FQNNGV. The CDR3 DNA follows: TGTGCCAGCAGCCCCCGGTCCGCCGGCGGAACTTCCTACGTGCAGTACTTC. It is translated as CASSPRSAGGTSYVQYF.

The chain recombines TRBV6-1 with TRBJ2-3; D possibly corresponds to TRBD2 (6 bases). The CDR3 runs to 18 residues. Trimming took off 1 base at V and 0 bases at J, with 17 bases between the two ends. CDR1 and CDR2 from the germline V gene are MNHNS and SASEGT. This CDR3 reads CASSEEVTRSLSTDTQYF. CDR3 in DNA: TGTGCCAGCAGTGAAGAAGTGACTAGAAGTTTGAGCACAGATACGCAGTATTTT.

V and J are TRBV19 and TRBJ1-1; 7 bases line up with TRBD1. The CDR3 extends over 13 amino acids. The germline CDR1 and CDR2 sequences are LNHDA and SQIVND (reference sequence). J gave up 5 bases and V 5 bases, and 5 bases lay outside the gene matches. The CDR3 here is CASSVQGGTEAFF. CDR3 bases: TGTGCCAGTAGTGTTCAGGGGGGAACTGAAGCTTTCTTT.

This chain links TRBV7-8 with TRBJ1-2; D is undetermined. There are 14 residues in the CDR3. V was shortened by 1 base and J by 7 bases, with 13 bases between the two germline ends. Germline CDR1 is SGHVS and CDR2 is FQNEAQ. The CDR3 spells CASSLEGGRVGYTF. The CDR3 coding sequence is TGTGCCAGCAGCTTAGAGGGAGGGCGCGTTGGCTACACCTTC.

There are a few counts of this clone. The V gene is TRBV11-2, the J gene TRBJ1-2; tentatively, D is TRBD1 (6 bases). CDR1 SGHAT and CDR2 FQNNGV come from the germline V gene. The CDR3 runs to 14 residues. V shed 0 bases and J shed 8 bases, with 13 bases lying between them. The CDR3 DNA reads TGTGCCAGCAGCTTAGACGCGGGGGCGCGGGGCTACACCTTC. As protein: CASSLDAGARGYTF. Using reference TRBV11-2 and TRBJ1-2 for the parts outside the CDR3, the full variable domain is EAGVAQSPRYKIIEKRQSVAFWCNPISGHATLYWYQQILGQGPKLLIQFQNNGVVDDSQLPKDRFSAERLKGVDSTLKIQPAKLEDSAVYLCASSLDAGARGYTFGSGTRLTVV.

This clone showed up just a few times. The V gene is TRBV6-1, the J gene TRBJ1-3; 7 bases are a match to TRBD1. V trimming: 0 bases; J trimming: 4 bases; junction bases outside the gene matches: 6. In germline, CDR1 is MNHNS, CDR2 SASEGT. The CDR3 covers 16 residues. The CDR3 protein is CASSEAGGGIGNTIYF. The CDR3 DNA is TGTGCCAGCAGTGAAGCTGGAGGGGGCATCGGAAACACCATATATTTT.